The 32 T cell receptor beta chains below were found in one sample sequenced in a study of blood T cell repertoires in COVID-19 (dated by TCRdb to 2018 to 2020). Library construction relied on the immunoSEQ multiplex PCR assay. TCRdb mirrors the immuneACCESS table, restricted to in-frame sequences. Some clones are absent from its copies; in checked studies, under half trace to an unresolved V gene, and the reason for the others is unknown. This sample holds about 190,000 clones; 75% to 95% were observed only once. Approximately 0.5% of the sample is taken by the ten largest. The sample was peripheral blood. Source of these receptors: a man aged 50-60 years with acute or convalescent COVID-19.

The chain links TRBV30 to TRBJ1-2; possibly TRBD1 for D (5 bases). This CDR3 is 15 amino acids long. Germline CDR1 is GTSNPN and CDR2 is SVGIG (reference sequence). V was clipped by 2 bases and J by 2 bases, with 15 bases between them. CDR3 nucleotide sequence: TGTGCCTGGAGTCCCCGGGGGGGAAGAAACTATGGCTACACCTTC. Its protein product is CAWSPRGGRNYGYTF. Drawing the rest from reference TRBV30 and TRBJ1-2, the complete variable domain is SQTIHQWPATLVQPVGSPLSLECTVEGTSNPNLYWYRQAAGRGLQLLFYSVGIGQISSEVPQNLSASRPQDRQFILSSKKLLLSDSGFYLCAWSPRGGRNYGYTFGSGTRLTVV.

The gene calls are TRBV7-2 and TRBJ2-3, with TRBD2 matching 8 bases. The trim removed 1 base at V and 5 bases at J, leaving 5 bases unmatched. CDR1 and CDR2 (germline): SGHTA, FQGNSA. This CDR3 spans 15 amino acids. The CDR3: CASSLGAGAGDTQYF. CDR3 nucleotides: TGTGCCAGCAGCTTAGGAGCGGGAGCAGGAGATACGCAGTATTTT.

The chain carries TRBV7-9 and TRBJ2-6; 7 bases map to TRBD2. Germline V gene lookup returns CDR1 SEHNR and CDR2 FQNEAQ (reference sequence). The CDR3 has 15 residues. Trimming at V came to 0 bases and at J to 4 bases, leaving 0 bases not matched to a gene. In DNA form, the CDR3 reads TGTGCCAGCAGCTTAGCAGCGGGAGGGGCCAACGTCCTGACTTTC. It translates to CASSLAAGGANVLTF.

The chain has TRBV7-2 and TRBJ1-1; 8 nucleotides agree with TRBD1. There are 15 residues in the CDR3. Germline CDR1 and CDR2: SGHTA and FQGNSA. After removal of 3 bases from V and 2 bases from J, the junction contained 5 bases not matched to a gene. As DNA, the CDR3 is TGTGCCAGCAGCTTCCAGGGGGCAGGAAACACTGAAGCTTTCTTT. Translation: CASSFQGAGNTEAFF.

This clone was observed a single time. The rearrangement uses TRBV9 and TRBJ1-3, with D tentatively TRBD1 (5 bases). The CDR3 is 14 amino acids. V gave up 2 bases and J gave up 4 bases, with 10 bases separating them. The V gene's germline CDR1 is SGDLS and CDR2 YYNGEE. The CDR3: CASSVTVRGNTIYF. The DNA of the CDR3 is TGTGCCAGCAGCGTGACAGTAAGGGGAAACACCATATATTTT.

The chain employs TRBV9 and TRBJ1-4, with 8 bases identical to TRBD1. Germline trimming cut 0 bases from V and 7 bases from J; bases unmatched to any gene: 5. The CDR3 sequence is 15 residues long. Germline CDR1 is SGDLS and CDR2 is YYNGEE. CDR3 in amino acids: CASSVEDRESEKLFF. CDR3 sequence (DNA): TGTGCCAGCAGCGTAGAGGACAGGGAGAGTGAAAAACTGTTTTTT.

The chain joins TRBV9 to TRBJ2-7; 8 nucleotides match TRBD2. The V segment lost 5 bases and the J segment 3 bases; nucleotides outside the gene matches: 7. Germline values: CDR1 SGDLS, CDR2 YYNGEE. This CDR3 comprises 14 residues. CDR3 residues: CASSTSGKGYEQYF. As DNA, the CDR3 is TGTGCCAGCAGTACTAGCGGTAAGGGCTACGAGCAGTACTTC.

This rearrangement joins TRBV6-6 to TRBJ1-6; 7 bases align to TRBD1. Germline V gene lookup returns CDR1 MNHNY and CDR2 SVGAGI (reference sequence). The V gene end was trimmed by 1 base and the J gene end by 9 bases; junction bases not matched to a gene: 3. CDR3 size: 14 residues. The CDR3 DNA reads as TGTGCCAGCAGTTACTTACAGGGGACTTCACCCCTCCACTTT. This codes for CASSYLQGTSPLHF.

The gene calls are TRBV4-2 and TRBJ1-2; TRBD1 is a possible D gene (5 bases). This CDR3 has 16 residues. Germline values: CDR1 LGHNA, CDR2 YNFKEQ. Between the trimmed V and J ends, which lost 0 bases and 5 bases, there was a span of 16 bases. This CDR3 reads CASSQDKSGGGYGYTF. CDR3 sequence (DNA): TGTGCCAGCAGCCAAGACAAATCTGGGGGAGGATATGGCTACACCTTC.

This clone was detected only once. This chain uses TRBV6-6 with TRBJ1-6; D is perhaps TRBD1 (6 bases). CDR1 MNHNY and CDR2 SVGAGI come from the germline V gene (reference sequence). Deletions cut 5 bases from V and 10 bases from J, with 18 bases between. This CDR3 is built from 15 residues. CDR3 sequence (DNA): TGTGCCAGCAGTACCGGACAGCAATTTGGGTCACCCCTCCACTTT. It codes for CASSTGQQFGSPLHF.

CDR3 sequence: CASSAPPRRMNTEAFF. The CDR3, as DNA: TGTGCCAGCAGTGCCCCTCCCCGGCGGATGAACACTGAAGCTTTCTTT. The gene calls are TRBV6-4 and TRBJ1-1; no firm D call. The CDR3 spans 16 residues. Germline CDR1 is MRHNA and CDR2 is SNTAGT. V lost 4 bases and J lost 0, with 15 bases in between.

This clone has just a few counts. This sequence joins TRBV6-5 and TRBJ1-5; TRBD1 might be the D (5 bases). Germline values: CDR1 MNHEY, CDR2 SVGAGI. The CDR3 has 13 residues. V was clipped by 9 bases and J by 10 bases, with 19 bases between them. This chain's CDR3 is CARPLGREYPQHF. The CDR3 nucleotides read TGTGCCAGGCCTTTGGGCAGGGAATATCCCCAGCATTTT.

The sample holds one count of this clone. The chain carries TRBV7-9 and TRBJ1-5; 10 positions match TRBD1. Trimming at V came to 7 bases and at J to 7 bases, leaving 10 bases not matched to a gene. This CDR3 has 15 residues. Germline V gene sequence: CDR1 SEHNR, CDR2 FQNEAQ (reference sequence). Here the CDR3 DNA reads TGTGCCAGCACCAAAACCGGGACAGGGGACCAGCCCCAGCATTTT. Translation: CASTKTGTGDQPQHF.

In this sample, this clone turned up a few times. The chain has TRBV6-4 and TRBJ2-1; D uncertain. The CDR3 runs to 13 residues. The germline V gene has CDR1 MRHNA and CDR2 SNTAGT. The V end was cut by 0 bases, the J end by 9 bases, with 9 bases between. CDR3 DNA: TGTGCCAGCAGTGACTCGAGTTATGGTGAGCAGTTCTTC. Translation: CASSDSSYGEQFF.

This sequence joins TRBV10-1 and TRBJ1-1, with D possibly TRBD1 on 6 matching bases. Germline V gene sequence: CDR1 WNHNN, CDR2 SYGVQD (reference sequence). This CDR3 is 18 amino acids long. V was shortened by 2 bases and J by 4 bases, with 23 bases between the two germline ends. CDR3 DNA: TGCGCCAGCAGTGAGCGGGAAGGAATTAGGGGGGAGGGCACTGAAGCTTTCTTT. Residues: CASSEREGIRGEGTEAFF.

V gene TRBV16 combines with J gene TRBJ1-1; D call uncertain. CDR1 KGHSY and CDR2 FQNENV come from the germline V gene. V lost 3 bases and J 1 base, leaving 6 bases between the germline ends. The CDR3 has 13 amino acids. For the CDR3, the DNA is TGTGCCAGCAGCCAGGGGAGGAACACTGAAGCTTTCTTT. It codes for CASSQGRNTEAFF.

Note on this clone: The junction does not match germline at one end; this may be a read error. CDR3: CTISFGQGGSYNSPLHF. Here the CDR3 DNA reads TGTACCATCAGCTTTGGACAGGGAGGATCCTATAATTCACCCCTCCACTTT. The chain combines TRBV10-3 with TRBJ1-6, with TRBD1 identical over 8 bases. CDR1 and CDR2 (germline): ENHRY, SYGVKD. This CDR3 comprises 17 residues.

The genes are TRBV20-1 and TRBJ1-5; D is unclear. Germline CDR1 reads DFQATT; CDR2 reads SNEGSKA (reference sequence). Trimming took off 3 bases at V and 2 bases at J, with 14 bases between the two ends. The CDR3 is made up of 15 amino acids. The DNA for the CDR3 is TGCAGTGCTAGTGGGTCGGGTGTGCGCAATCAGCCCCAGCATTTT. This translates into CSASGSGVRNQPQHF.

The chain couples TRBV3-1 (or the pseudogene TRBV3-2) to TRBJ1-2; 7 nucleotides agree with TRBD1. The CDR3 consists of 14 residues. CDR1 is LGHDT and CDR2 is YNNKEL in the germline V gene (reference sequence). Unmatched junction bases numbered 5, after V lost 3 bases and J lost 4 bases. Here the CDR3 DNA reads TGTGCCAGCAGCCAGGAGGGGGCCTCCTATGGCTACACCTTC. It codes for CASSQEGASYGYTF.

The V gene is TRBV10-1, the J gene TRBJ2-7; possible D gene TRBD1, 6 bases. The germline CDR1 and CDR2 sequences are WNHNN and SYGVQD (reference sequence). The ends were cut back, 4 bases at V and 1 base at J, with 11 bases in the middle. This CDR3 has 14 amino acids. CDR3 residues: CASSVTQGSYEQYF. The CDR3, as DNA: TGCGCCAGCAGTGTAACACAGGGTTCCTACGAGCAGTACTTC.

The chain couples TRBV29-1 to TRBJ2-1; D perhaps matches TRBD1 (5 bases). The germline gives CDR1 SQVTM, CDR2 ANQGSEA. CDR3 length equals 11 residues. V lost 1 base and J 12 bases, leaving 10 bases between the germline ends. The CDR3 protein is CSVEVRQGQFF. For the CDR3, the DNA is TGCAGCGTTGAAGTTCGGCAGGGGCAGTTCTTC.

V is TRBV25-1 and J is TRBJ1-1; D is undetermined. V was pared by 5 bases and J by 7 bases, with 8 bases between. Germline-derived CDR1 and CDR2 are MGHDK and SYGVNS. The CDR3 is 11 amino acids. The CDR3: CASSRTGEAFF. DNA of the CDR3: TGTGCCAGCAGTAGGACTGGTGAAGCTTTCTTT.

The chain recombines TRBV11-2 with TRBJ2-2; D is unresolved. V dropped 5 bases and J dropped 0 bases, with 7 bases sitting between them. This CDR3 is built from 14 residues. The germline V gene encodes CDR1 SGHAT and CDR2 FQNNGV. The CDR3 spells CASSLRPNTGELFF. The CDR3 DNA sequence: TGTGCCAGCAGCCTACGTCCGAACACCGGGGAGCTGTTTTTT. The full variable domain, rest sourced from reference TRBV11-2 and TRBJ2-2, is EAGVAQSPRYKIIEKRQSVAFWCNPISGHATLYWYQQILGQGPKLLIQFQNNGVVDDSQLPKDRFSAERLKGVDSTLKIQPAKLEDSAVYLCASSLRPNTGELFFGEGSRLTVL.

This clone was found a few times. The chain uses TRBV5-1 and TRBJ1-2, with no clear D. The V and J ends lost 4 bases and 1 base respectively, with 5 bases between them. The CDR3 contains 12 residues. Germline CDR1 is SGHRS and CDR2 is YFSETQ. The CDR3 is CASSTGNYGYTF. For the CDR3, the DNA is TGCGCCAGCAGCACGGGTAACTATGGCTACACCTTC.

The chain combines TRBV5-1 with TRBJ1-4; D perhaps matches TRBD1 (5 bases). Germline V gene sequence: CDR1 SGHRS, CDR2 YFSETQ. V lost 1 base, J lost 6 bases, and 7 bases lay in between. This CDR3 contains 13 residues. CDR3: CASSLTGYEKLFF. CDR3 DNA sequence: TGCGCCAGCAGCTTGACAGGTTATGAAAAACTGTTTTTT.

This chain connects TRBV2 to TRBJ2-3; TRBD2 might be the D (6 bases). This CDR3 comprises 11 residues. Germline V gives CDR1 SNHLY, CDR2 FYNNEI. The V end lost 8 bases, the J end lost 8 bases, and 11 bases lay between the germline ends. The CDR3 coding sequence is TGTGCCAGCCGGGGCGGGATTACGCAGTATTTT. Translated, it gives CASRGGITQYF.

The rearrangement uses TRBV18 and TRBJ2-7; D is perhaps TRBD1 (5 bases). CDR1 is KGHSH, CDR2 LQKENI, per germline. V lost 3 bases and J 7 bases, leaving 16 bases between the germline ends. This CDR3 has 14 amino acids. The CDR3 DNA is TGTGCCAGCTCACCGGGGCAGGGCCATCGAGAGCAGTACTTC. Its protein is CASSPGQGHREQYF. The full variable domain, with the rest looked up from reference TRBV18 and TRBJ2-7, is NAGVMQNPRHLVRRRGQEARLRCSPMKGHSHVYWYRQLPEEGLKFMVYLQKENIIDESGMPKERFSAEFPKEGPSILRIQQVVRGDSAAYFCASSPGQGHREQYFGPGTRLTVT.

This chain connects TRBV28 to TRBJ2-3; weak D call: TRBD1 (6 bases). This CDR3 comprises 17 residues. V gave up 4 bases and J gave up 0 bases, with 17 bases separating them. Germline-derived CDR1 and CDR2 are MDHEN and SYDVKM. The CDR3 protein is CASSSYPTGSSTDTQYF. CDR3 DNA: TGTGCCAGCAGTTCGTACCCCACAGGGTCTAGCACAGATACGCAGTATTTT.

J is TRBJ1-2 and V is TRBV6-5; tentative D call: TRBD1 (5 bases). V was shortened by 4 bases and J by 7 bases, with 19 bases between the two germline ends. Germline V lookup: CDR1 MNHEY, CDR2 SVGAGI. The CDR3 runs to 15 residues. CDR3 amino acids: CASSSPRGGSPGYTF. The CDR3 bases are TGTGCCAGCAGTTCCCCCCGGGGGGGGAGTCCTGGCTACACCTTC.

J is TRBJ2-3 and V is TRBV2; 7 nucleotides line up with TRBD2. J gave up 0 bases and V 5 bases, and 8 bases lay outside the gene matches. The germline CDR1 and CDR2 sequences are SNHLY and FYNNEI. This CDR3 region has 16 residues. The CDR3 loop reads CASSIGGGGSTDTQYF. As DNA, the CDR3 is TGTGCCAGCAGTATCGGTGGCGGGGGTAGCACAGATACGCAGTATTTT.

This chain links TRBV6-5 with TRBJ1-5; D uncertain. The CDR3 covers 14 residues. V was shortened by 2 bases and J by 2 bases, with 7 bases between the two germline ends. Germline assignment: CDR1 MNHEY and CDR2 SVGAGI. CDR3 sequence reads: CASSYREGNQPQHF. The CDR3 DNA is TGTGCCAGCAGTTACAGGGAGGGCAATCAGCCCCAGCATTTT.

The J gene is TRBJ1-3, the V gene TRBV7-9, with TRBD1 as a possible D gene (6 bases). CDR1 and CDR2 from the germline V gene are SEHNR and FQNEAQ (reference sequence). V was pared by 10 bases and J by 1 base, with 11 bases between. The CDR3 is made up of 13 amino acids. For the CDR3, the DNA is TGTGCCAAAGGACAGAGTTCTGGAAACACCATATATTTT. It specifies CAKGQSSGNTIYF.